These 9 T cell receptor beta chains share one sample of origin, sequenced in a study of cytomegalovirus exposure and HLA in healthy donors. This PCR relied on a set of 60 Vbeta primers and 13 Jbeta primers. Sequencing used immunoSEQ multiplex PCR; TCRdb keeps in-frame clones, though not all of them. The repertoire holds approximately 200,000 clones, with 79% as singletons. The sequenced material came from PBMCs. Receptor source: a girl under 18 in good health and CMV-seropositive.

V is TRBV5-4 and J is TRBJ2-1; D is unresolved. Germline V CDR1 and CDR2: SGHNT, YYREEE (reference sequence). Between the trimmed V and J ends, which lost 1 base and 6 bases, there was a span of 8 bases. The CDR3 spans 13 residues. CDR3 sequence reads: CASSLMASNEQFF. CDR3 nucleotide sequence: TGTGCCAGCAGCTTGATGGCCTCCAATGAGCAGTTCTTC.

The chain employs TRBV25-1 and TRBJ2-2, with 7 nucleotides matching TRBD1. Germline V gene sequence: CDR1 MGHDK, CDR2 SYGVNS. V shed 7 bases, J shed 4 bases, and the junction held 9 bases outside the gene matches. The CDR3 spans 15 residues. The CDR3 DNA follows: TGTGCCAGCAACCCAACAGGGGCGGGCACCGGGGAGCTGTTTTTT. Translating gives CASNPTGAGTGELFF.

V and J are TRBV7-2 and TRBJ2-7, with D tentatively TRBD2 (6 bases). V lost 5 bases and J lost 3, with 14 bases in between. The germline V gene encodes CDR1 SGHTA and CDR2 FQGNSA. This CDR3 is built from 14 residues. The CDR3 DNA sequence: TGTGCCAGCAGCCCAGGACTAACCGACTACGAGCAGTACTTC. This gives the protein CASSPGLTDYEQYF.

This chain uses TRBV11-3 with TRBJ1-1; the D is unclear. CDR1 and CDR2 (germline): SGHNT, YENEEA. Trimming removed 4 bases from V and 7 bases from J, with 19 bases in between. This CDR3 is built from 15 residues. The CDR3 DNA sequence: TGTGCCAGCAGCTATCCCCTTGGGCAGGAGGGTGAAGCTTTCTTT. It yields the protein CASSYPLGQEGEAFF.

This sequence joins TRBV9 and TRBJ2-5; TRBD2 matches 11 bases. Germline lookup yields CDR1 SGDLS and CDR2 YYNGEE. The V gene end was trimmed by 0 bases and the J gene end by 1 base; junction bases not matched to a gene: 2. The CDR3 is 16 residues long. Here the CDR3 DNA reads TGTGCCAGCAGCGTAGCCGGGACTAGCGGCCAAGAGACCCAGTACTTC. Protein: CASSVAGTSGQETQYF.

This chain connects TRBV4-1 to TRBJ2-1; maybe TRBD2 (5 bases). This CDR3 has 18 residues. Trimming removed 0 bases from V and 0 bases from J, with 15 bases in between. The germline CDR1 and CDR2 sequences are MGHRA and YSYEKL. The CDR3 reads CASSQDPAPGSSYNEQFF. As DNA, the CDR3 is TGCGCCAGCAGCCAAGATCCGGCCCCGGGGAGCTCCTACAATGAGCAGTTCTTC.

The rearrangement uses TRBV5-6 and TRBJ1-1; unclear D gene. The CDR3 runs 12 residues. Trimming stripped 3 bases from V and 8 bases from J, with 11 bases between. Germline V lookup: CDR1 SGHDT, CDR2 YYEEEE. This CDR3 reads CASSYWTEEAFF. The DNA of the CDR3 is TGTGCCAGCAGCTACTGGACTGAAGAAGCTTTCTTT. Filled out from reference TRBV5-6 and TRBJ1-1, the complete variable domain reads DAGVTQSPTHLIKTRGQQVTLRCSPKSGHDTVSWYQQALGQGPQFIFQYYEEEERQRGNFPDRFSGHQFPNYSSELNVNALLLGDSALYLCASSYWTEEAFFGQGTRLTVV.

There are a few counts of this clone. The chain couples TRBV2 to TRBJ2-5; D not certain. This CDR3 has 12 residues. CDR1 is SNHLY and CDR2 is FYNNEI in the germline V gene. V dropped 5 bases and J dropped 0 bases, with 4 bases sitting between them. The CDR3 reads CASSPYQETQYF. CDR3 sequence (DNA): TGTGCCAGCAGTCCGTACCAAGAGACCCAGTACTTC.

V and J are TRBV4-3 and TRBJ1-4; no clear D gene. Germline V CDR1 and CDR2: LGHNA, YSLEER. V lost 0 bases and J lost 8, with 13 bases in between. The CDR3 length is 15 residues. In DNA, the CDR3 is TGCGCCAGCAGCCAAGAAGGCGCGGATGGAGAAAAACTGTTTTTT. Translating it yields CASSQEGADGEKLFF.